This entry concerns a single TCR beta chain. The antigen is not known. PCR employed 60 Vbeta and 13 Jbeta primers. Generated by immunoSEQ multiplex PCR, the TCRdb table keeps only in-frame clones and is missing some. The sample lists around 230,000 clones, more than 75% seen once, with about 6% in the top ten. This sample was included in a study of cytomegalovirus exposure and HLA in healthy donors. Whole-study findings and limits: Reported results showed that the classifier diagnosed cytomegalovirus status with high specificity and sensitivity. Association of roughly 18,000 TCR beta sequences with HLA alleles was found at 0.05 false discovery rate in a later analysis. It emerged from a later analysis that several of the most significant clusters appeared to be linked to common viral pathogens.

The CDR3 covers 15 residues. Germline V gene data show CDR1 as SGDLS and CDR2 as YYNGEE. Trimming cost V 3 bases and J 6 bases; bases outside gene matches: 11. The rearrangement uses TRBV9 and TRBJ1-2; 7 bases agree with TRBD1. The receptor was isolated from a man aged 40-50 years in good health and CMV-seropositive. Sequenced material: PBMCs. The CDR3: CASSANPRQGHGYTF. The CDR3 DNA is TGTGCCAGCAGCGCAAACCCTAGACAGGGCCATGGCTACACCTTC.